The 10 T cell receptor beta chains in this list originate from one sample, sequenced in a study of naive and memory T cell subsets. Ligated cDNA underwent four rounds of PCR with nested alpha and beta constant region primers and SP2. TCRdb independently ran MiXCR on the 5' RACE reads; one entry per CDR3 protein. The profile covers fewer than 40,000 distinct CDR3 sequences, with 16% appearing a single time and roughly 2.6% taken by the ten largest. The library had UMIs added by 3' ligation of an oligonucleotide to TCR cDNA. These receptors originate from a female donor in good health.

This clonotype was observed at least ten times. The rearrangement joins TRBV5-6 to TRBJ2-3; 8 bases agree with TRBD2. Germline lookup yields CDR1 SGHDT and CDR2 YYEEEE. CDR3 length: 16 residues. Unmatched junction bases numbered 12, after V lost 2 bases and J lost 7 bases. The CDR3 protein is CASSLYTGGTDHTQYF. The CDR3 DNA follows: TGTGCCAGCAGCTTATATACGGGGGGGACGGATCATACGCAGTATTTT.

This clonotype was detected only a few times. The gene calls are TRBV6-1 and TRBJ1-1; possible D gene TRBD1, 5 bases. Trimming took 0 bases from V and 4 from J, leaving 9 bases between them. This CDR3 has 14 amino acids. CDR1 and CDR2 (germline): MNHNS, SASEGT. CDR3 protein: CASSEARGSTEAFF. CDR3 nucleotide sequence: TGTGCCAGCAGTGAAGCTCGGGGGAGCACTGAAGCTTTCTTT.

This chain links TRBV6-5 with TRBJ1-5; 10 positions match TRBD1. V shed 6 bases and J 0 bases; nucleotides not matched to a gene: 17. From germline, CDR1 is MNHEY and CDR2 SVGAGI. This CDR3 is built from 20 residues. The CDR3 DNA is TGTGCCAGCAGCCGAAGAACCCCCACCGGGACAGGGGATAGCAATCAGCCCCAGCATTTT. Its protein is CASSRRTPTGTGDSNQPQHF.

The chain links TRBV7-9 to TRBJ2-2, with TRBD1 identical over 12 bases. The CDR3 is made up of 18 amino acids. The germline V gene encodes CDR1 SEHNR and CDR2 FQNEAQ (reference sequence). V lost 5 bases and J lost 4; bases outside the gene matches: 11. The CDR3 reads CASSPRDRGPSRTGELFF. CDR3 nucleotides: TGTGCCAGCAGCCCACGGGACAGGGGGCCAAGTCGCACCGGGGAGCTGTTTTTT.

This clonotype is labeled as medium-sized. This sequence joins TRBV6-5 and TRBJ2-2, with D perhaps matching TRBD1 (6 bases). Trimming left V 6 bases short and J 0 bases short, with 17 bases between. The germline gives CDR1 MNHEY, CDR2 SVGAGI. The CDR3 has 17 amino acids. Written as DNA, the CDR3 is TGTGCCAGCAGCATCACCCTTAGGACAGCGAACACCGGGGAGCTGTTTTTT. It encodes CASSITLRTANTGELFF.

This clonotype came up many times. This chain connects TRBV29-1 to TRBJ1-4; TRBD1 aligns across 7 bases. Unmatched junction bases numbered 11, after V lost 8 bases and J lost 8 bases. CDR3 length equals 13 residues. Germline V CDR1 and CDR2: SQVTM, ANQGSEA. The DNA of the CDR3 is TGCAGCCCTCGCGACAGGGTGGGGGAAAAACTGTTTTTT. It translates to CSPRDRVGEKLFF.

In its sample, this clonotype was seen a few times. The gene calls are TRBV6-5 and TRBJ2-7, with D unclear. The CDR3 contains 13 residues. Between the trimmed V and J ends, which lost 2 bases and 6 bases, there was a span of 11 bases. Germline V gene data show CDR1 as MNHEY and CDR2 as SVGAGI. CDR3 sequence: CASSYRRFGEQYF. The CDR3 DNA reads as TGTGCCAGCAGTTACCGACGATTCGGCGAGCAGTACTTC.

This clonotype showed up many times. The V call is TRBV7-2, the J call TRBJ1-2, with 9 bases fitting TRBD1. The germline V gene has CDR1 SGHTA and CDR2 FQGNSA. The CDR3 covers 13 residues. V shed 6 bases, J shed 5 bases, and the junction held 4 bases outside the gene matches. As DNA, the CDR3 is TGTGCCAGCAGTGGGACAGGGTATTATGGCTACACCTTC. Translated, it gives CASSGTGYYGYTF.

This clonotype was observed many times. The CDR3 region is CSARRDPTAATQYF. In nucleotides, the CDR3 is TGCAGTGCTAGGAGGGACCCAACAGCAGCTACGCAGTATTTT. V usage is TRBV20-1 and J usage is TRBJ2-3; perhaps D is TRBD1 or TRBD2 (5 bases each). Germline CDR1 and CDR2: DFQATT and SNEGSKA (reference sequence). With 3 bases removed from V and 8 bases from J, the gap between germline ends came to 18 bases. The CDR3 runs to 14 residues.

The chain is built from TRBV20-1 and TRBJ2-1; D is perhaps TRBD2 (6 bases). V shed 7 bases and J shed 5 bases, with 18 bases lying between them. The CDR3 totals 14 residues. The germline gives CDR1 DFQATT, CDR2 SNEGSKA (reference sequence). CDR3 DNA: TGCAGTGGGGCTAGCGCCCCGGTAGACAATGAGCAGTTCTTC. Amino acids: CSGASAPVDNEQFF.